A single sample gave rise to the 19 T cell receptor beta chains below, sequenced in a study of CD8+CD57+ T cells in acquired aplastic anemia. Genomic DNA provided the template from which TCR beta VDJ and CDR3 profiles were obtained. TCRdb called the reads again in MiXCR, with one record for every CDR3 protein. The profile shows 260,000 or so distinct CDR3 sequences, approximately 82% of them singletons. The patients chosen for sequencing had shown expansion of CD8+CD57+ cells (detected by flow cytometry). Material: sorted CD4+, CD8+, or CD8+CD57+ T cells (not recorded which) from PBMCs. The source of these receptors is a human donor with aplastic anemia.

As regards this clonotype: A junction boundary mismatches the germline segment, possibly from a read error. This chain uses TRBV10-3 with TRBJ2-1; 9 positions agree with TRBD1. CDR3 length: 15 amino acids. In germline, CDR1 is ENHRY, CDR2 SYGVKD. The CDR3 here is CASSQQGAGRGEQFF. The CDR3 region has the DNA TGTGCCAGCAGTCAACAGGGGGCCGGAAGGGGTGAGCAGTTCTTC.

V usage is TRBV7-9 and J usage is TRBJ2-7; a weak D match, TRBD2 (5 bases). The CDR3 spans 12 residues. Germline-derived CDR1 and CDR2 are SEHNR and FQNEAQ (reference sequence). This CDR3 is CASSPARTIGNV. The CDR3 DNA follows: TGTGCCAGCAGCCCTGCAAGGACGATCGGGAACGTC.

The sample holds one count of this clonotype. The V gene is TRBV7-8, the J gene TRBJ2-7; tentatively, D is TRBD2 (6 bases). The CDR3 totals 18 residues. Germline values: CDR1 SGHVS, CDR2 FQNEAQ. Trimming pared 0 bases from V and 1 base from J, leaving 19 bases between. CDR3 residues: CASSLAGGANTQSYEQYV. CDR3 in DNA: TGTGCCAGCAGCTTAGCGGGAGGCGCGAATACGCAGTCCTACGAGCAGTACGTC.

The V and J genes are TRBV12-3 or TRBV12-4 and TRBJ1-4; no clear D. Trimming pared 10 bases from V and 4 bases from J, leaving 25 bases between. The CDR3 spans 17 residues. CDR3 in DNA: TGTGCCATCGCTCTGTCTTCAGGAGAACAAATTAATGAAAAACTGTTTTTT. Protein: CAIALSSGEQINEKLFF.

As regards this clonotype: One end of the junction fails to match germline, which may point to a read error. The chain couples TRBV10-3 to TRBJ2-1; D gene uncertain. CDR3 size: 12 residues. The germline V gene encodes CDR1 ENHRY and CDR2 SYGVKD. CDR3 amino acids: CASSYFAGEQFF. Here the CDR3 DNA reads TGTGCCAGCAGTTACTTTGCAGGTGAGCAATTCTTT.

The chain has TRBV11-1 and TRBJ2-1; 7 nucleotides align to TRBD2. The V and J ends lost 3 bases and 12 bases, in that order; junction bases with no gene match: 17. The CDR3 is 16 residues long. Germline CDR1 reads SGHAT; CDR2 reads FQDESV (reference sequence). This CDR3 is CASSFQRGGGRDAQFF. DNA of the CDR3: TGTGCCAGCAGCTTTCAAAGAGGCGGGGGTAGGGATGCGCAGTTCTTC.

V gene TRBV11-3 combines with J gene TRBJ2-3, with 7 bases lining up with TRBD2. From germline, CDR1 is SGHNT and CDR2 YENEEA. CDR3 length equals 13 residues. V gave up 6 bases and J gave up 6 bases; unmatched junction bases: 6. Written as DNA, the CDR3 is TGTGCCAGCAGGGGGGGGGGAGGGGATACGCAGTATTTT. It encodes CASRGGGGDTQYF.

Turning to this clonotype: The junction and the germline gene differ at one end; a read error may be behind it. The J gene is TRBJ2-3, the V gene TRBV7-8; no clear D gene. CDR1 SGHVS and CDR2 FQNEAQ come from the germline V gene. This CDR3 has 14 residues. The CDR3 sequence is CASSLSWSQVLRAF. The CDR3 coding sequence is TGTGCCAGCAGCTTATCTTGGAGCCAGGTCCTACGAGCATTT.

The chain has TRBV7-9 and TRBJ2-3; the match to TRBD1 covers 9 bases. Trimming cost V 5 bases and J 11 bases; bases outside gene matches: 14. The germline CDR1 and CDR2 sequences are SEHNR and FQNEAQ (reference sequence). The CDR3 is made up of 15 amino acids. For the CDR3, the DNA is TGTGCCAGCAGCGTAGGGGGACAGGGCACAGGCAAGCAGTATTTT. It specifies CASSVGGQGTGKQYF. The variable domain in full, with the rest retrieved from reference TRBV7-9 and TRBJ2-3, is DTGVSQNPRHKITKRGQNVTFRCDPISEHNRLYWYRQTLGQGPEFLTYFQNEAQLEKSRLLSDRFSAERPKGSFSTLEIQRTEQGDSAMYLCASSVGGQGTGKQYFGPGTRLTVL.

About this clonotype: The DNA is omitted, as the CDR3 cannot be located on it reliably, and the CDR3 follows TCRdb's listing. The CDR3 here is CASTLGRVGNGANFF. The chain has TRBV7-9 and TRBJ1-1. Looked up from germline, CDR1 is SEHNR and CDR2 is FQNEAQ (reference sequence). Both ends counted, the CDR3 spans 15 residues.

The rearrangement links TRBV9 to TRBJ2-5; a weak D match, TRBD2 (5 bases). V was cut by 7 bases and J by 14 bases, with 27 bases left in between. The CDR3 has 14 amino acids. Germline V CDR1 and CDR2: SGDLS, YYNGEE. The CDR3 DNA reads TGTGCCAGCGGCGGAGGAAGCGACCCGAAGGATGGCTACTTC. Its protein is CASGGGSDPKDGYF.

The chain employs TRBV7-2 and TRBJ2-5; D is uncertain. Trimming cost V 1 base and J 4 bases, with 13 bases left between them. CDR3 size: 15 residues. Germline values: CDR1 SGHTA, CDR2 FQGNSA. CDR3 DNA sequence: TGTGCCAGCAGCTTAGATCCAGACGGAACAGAGACCCAGTACTTC. Translated: CASSLDPDGTETQYF.

This clonotype was picked up one time. J is TRBJ2-7 and V is TRBV5-1; 7 bases fit TRBD1. Unmatched junction bases numbered 7, after V lost 4 bases and J lost 3 bases. CDR1 SGHRS and CDR2 YFSETQ come from the germline V gene. CDR3 length equals 14 residues. CDR3 amino acids: CASSRGQANYEQYF. The DNA of the CDR3 is TGCGCCAGCAGCAGAGGACAGGCCAACTACGAGCAGTACTTC.

The chain links TRBV15 to TRBJ2-7, with D possibly TRBD2 on 6 matching bases. The CDR3 totals 14 residues. Trimming pared 1 base from V and 10 bases from J, leaving 17 bases between. Germline assignment: CDR1 LNHNV and CDR2 YYDKDF (reference sequence). The CDR3 DNA follows: TGTGCCACCAGCAGAGTCAGCGGGCAAGACGCCCAGTACTTC. Amino acids: CATSRVSGQDAQYF.

Regarding this clonotype: This could be a read error, since a much larger clone is one nucleotide away. The chain links TRBV5-4 to TRBJ1-2; D gene uncertain. V was cut by 2 bases and J by 7 bases, with 12 bases left in between. The CDR3 is 13 amino acids. The V gene's germline CDR1 is SGHNT and CDR2 YYREEE (reference sequence). The CDR3 bases are TGTGCCAGCAGCTTTGGCCTTGCAGGTGGCTACACCTTC. It yields the protein CASSFGLAGGYTF.

The gene calls are TRBV5-4 and TRBJ2-2; TRBD2 matches at 7 bases. V was clipped by 2 bases and J by 10 bases; unmatched bases: 11. CDR1 SGHNT and CDR2 YYREEE come from the germline V gene (reference sequence). CDR3 length equals 15 residues. DNA for the CDR3: TGTGCCAGCAGCTTAGCTAGGCGGGGGATCGAGGAGCTGTTTTTT. It translates to CASSLARRGIEELFF. Variable domain in full (rest from reference TRBV5-4 and TRBJ2-2): ETGVTQSPTHLIKTRGQQVTLRCSSQSGHNTVSWYQQALGQGPQFIFQYYREEENGRGNFPPRFSGLQFPNYSSELNVNALELDDSALYLCASSLARRGIEELFFGEGSRLTVL.

Concerning this clonotype: Because it lacks the conserved phenylalanine or tryptophan at the end, this CDR3 is likely a read error. Because the CDR3's place on the DNA is in doubt, the DNA is left out and the CDR3 is given as listed by TCRdb. The rearrangement uses TRBV7-9 and TRBJ2-2; TRBD2 is the table's D call, not checked against the DNA. The length of the CDR3 is 12 amino acids, counting both ends. Germline assignment: CDR1 SEHNR and CDR2 FQNEAQ (reference sequence). The CDR3 here is CASSLESGGATV.

Of note for this clonotype: A read error may produce the germline difference seen at one junction end. The chain uses TRBV9 and TRBJ2-3, with 11 bases that match TRBD2. Germline values: CDR1 SGDLS, CDR2 YYNGEE. This CDR3 region has 14 residues. This chain's CDR3 is CASSLGTSGYNEHF. DNA for the CDR3: TGTGCCAGCAGCCTCGGGACTAGCGGATACAATGAGCATTTT. Variable domain in full (rest from reference TRBV9 and TRBJ2-3): DSGVTQTPKHLITATGQRVTLRCSPRSGDLSVYWYQQSLDQGLQFLIQYYNGEERAKGNILERFSAQQFPDLHSELNLSSLELGDSALYFCASSLGTSGYNEHFGPGTRLTVL.

As regards this clonotype: In this CDR3 the conserved last residue, phenylalanine or tryptophan, is missing, so a read error is likely. The limits of the CDR3 on the DNA are not certain, so only TCRdb's listed CDR3 is given. The chain links TRBV24-1 to TRBJ2-3; the D call TRBD2 from the table was never checked on the DNA. CDR1 KGHDR and CDR2 SFDVKD come from the germline V gene. The CDR3 is 15 residues long, ends included. The CDR3 reads CASSVQAGGAGKQSI.